The 4 T cell receptor beta chains given below trace back to one sample, sequenced in a study of Ad26.COV2.S vaccination and SARS-CoV-2 variants. The method was immunoSEQ multiplex PCR; TCRdb's version includes in-frame clones alone and lacks a portion of them. The profile shows roughly 300,000 clones, around 90% of them singletons. As for treatment: around 19 received Ad26.COV2.S at low or high dose, single or two shots; about 5 received placebo; per-sample allocation not given. Specimen acquisition occurred on day 63 following the initial vaccine or placebo injection. The specimen comprised peripheral blood, sampled in a trial of Ad26.COV2.S vaccine versus placebo. Every receptor here comes from a person between 18 and 59 years old who received the Ad26.COV2.S COVID-19 vaccine or a placebo.

V usage is TRBV5-6 and J usage is TRBJ1-2; TRBD1 matches at 7 bases. The ends lost 6 bases at V and 5 bases at J; junction bases unmatched: 7. Germline-derived CDR1 and CDR2 are SGHDT and YYEEEE. CDR3 length equals 13 residues. CDR3 nucleotide sequence: TGTGCCAGCAACTCCGGGACAGTTTATGGCTACACCTTC. Its protein product is CASNSGTVYGYTF. The variable domain in full, completed from reference TRBV5-6 and TRBJ1-2, reads DAGVTQSPTHLIKTRGQQVTLRCSPKSGHDTVSWYQQALGQGPQFIFQYYEEEERQRGNFPDRFSGHQFPNYSSELNVNALLLGDSALYLCASNSGTVYGYTFGSGTRLTVV.

The V call is TRBV6-6, the J call TRBJ2-7; D perhaps matches TRBD2 (6 bases). The CDR3 contains 12 residues. V gave up 2 bases and J gave up 6 bases, with 8 bases separating them. The germline V gene has CDR1 MNHNY and CDR2 SVGAGI (reference sequence). This CDR3 is CASSYVEGEQYF. For the CDR3, the DNA is TGTGCCAGCAGTTACGTGGAGGGCGAGCAGTACTTC.

CDR3 sequence: CASSLIEAFF. CDR3 nucleotides: TGTGCCAGCAGTTTAATAGAAGCTTTCTTT. V usage is TRBV12-3 or TRBV12-4 and J usage is TRBJ1-1; D gene ambiguous. Trimming removed 2 bases from V and 8 bases from J, with 3 bases in between. CDR3 length equals 10 residues.

The chain recombines TRBV18 with TRBJ1-2; no firm D call. This CDR3 is 14 amino acids long. With 2 bases removed from V and 3 bases from J, the gap between germline ends came to 10 bases. Germline CDR1 is KGHSH and CDR2 is LQKENI. CDR3 DNA sequence: TGTGCCAGCTCACCAGGGCTATGGGACTATGGCTACACCTTC. It specifies CASSPGLWDYGYTF.